Each of the 23 T cell receptor beta chains below was sequenced from the same sample in a study of shared clonotypes between healthy human individuals (dated by TCRdb to the early 2020s). The library was built by means of the immunoSEQ multiplex PCR assay. TCRdb obtained this table from immuneACCESS and retained in-frame rearrangements with V and J assigned. These tables miss some clones; where compared with another copy, unresolved V genes account for less than half of the shortfall, and the remainder is unexplained. Present in this sample are 950,000 to 1,200,000 clones, 70% to 85% of which were seen just once. The ten largest account for 0.85% to 1% of the sample. The sample was memory CD4+ T cells from PBMCs. The cell subset or site tag for this specimen amounts to: CD45RA-negative fraction. These receptors all stem from a man aged 18 to 29 in good health. Some clones in this sample may be carry-over from other donors' samples.

The chain combines TRBV7-2 with TRBJ1-2; tentative D call: TRBD1 (5 bases). The V gene lost 5 bases and the J gene lost 4 bases, with 14 bases spanning the gap. The CDR3 is 14 amino acids. In germline, CDR1 is SGHTA, CDR2 FQGNSA. This CDR3 is CASSPVGTVYGYTF. The CDR3 coding sequence is TGTGCCAGCAGCCCCGTGGGGACTGTCTATGGCTACACCTTC.

This chain links TRBV28 with TRBJ1-1; D call uncertain. The CDR3 runs to 13 residues. Germline V lookup: CDR1 MDHEN, CDR2 SYDVKM. V lost 3 bases and J lost 7, with 12 bases in between. CDR3 bases: TGTGCCAGCAGTTTTGTCCCGGGGATTGAAGCTTTCTTT. Amino acid sequence: CASSFVPGIEAFF.

On this clone itself: One base away lies a much larger clone, so this may be a sequencing read error. The chain carries TRBV21-1 and TRBJ2-1; the DNA was not compared with TRBD2, the D call given in the table. TRBV21-1 is given as a pseudogene. The CDR3 loop spans 13 amino acids. Here the CDR3 reads CASSLNSYNEQFF. CDR3 coding DNA: TGTGCCAGCAGCTTAAACTCCTACAATGAGCAGTTCTTC.

The CDR3 loop reads CASSKPSGARQPQHF. CDR3 DNA sequence: TGTGCCAGCAGTAAACCTTCGGGGGCCCGTCAGCCCCAGCATTTT. The chain employs TRBV28 and TRBJ1-5; possible D gene TRBD1, 6 bases. Trimming removed 5 bases from V and 6 bases from J, with 17 bases in between. CDR1 is MDHEN and CDR2 is SYDVKM in the germline V gene. The CDR3 length is 15 residues.

The CDR3 reads CASREQEDQPQHF. The CDR3 coding sequence is TGTGCCAGCAGGGAACAGGAGGATCAGCCCCAGCATTTT. The chain uses TRBV6-5 and TRBJ1-5; perhaps TRBD1 as D (5 bases). The V end lost 6 bases, the J end lost 5 bases, and 11 bases lay between the germline ends. CDR1 is MNHEY and CDR2 is SVGAGI in the germline V gene. The CDR3 is 13 residues long.

This clone is a singleton in its sample. V and J are TRBV20-1 and TRBJ1-2; TRBD1 is a possible D gene (6 bases). The CDR3 is 11 amino acids. The germline V gene encodes CDR1 DFQATT and CDR2 SNEGSKA (reference sequence). Trimming cost V 7 bases and J 7 bases, with 13 bases left between them. This chain's CDR3 is CSVADRIGYTF. CDR3 nucleotide sequence: TGCAGTGTTGCGGACAGAATTGGCTACACCTTC.

V usage is TRBV30 and J usage is TRBJ1-4; D may be TRBD1 (5 bases). The germline gives CDR1 GTSNPN, CDR2 SVGIG (reference sequence). The CDR3 is 14 amino acids. V lost 1 base and J 7 bases, leaving 13 bases between the germline ends. CDR3 DNA: TGTGCCTGGAGTGGACGGGGCTTATCTGAAAAACTGTTTTTT. Protein: CAWSGRGLSEKLFF.

This chain uses TRBV10-3 with TRBJ1-2; D is possibly TRBD1 (5 bases). There are 12 residues in the CDR3. Trimming took off 3 bases at V and 8 bases at J, with 10 bases between the two ends. Germline lookup yields CDR1 ENHRY and CDR2 SYGVKD. CDR3 sequence (DNA): TGTGCCATCAGTGATAGGGGCAAAGGCTACACCTTC. This gives the protein CAISDRGKGYTF.

This chain links TRBV6-6 with TRBJ1-1; the match to TRBD1 covers 7 bases. The germline V gene has CDR1 MNHNY and CDR2 SVGAGI (reference sequence). CDR3 size: 14 residues. V gave up 6 bases and J gave up 1 base; unmatched junction bases: 5. CDR3 residues: CASSPAGGNTEAFF. The CDR3 coding sequence is TGTGCCAGCAGCCCCGCAGGGGGGAACACTGAAGCTTTCTTT.

This clone showed up just a few times. The V call is TRBV6-5, the J call TRBJ2-7; tentatively, D is TRBD2 (6 bases). Germline CDR1 MNHEY, CDR2 SVGAGI. V gave up 0 bases and J gave up 2 bases, with 11 bases separating them. This CDR3 is built from 15 residues. The DNA for the CDR3 is TGTGCCAGCAGTTACTCCCGGGAGAACCCCTACGAGCAGTACTTC. It encodes CASSYSRENPYEQYF.

This CDR3 reads CASSLQENTEAFF. CDR3 in DNA: TGTGCCAGCAGCTTACAGGAGAACACTGAAGCTTTCTTT. The rearrangement uses TRBV7-9 and TRBJ1-1; D gene unclear. CDR1 and CDR2 (germline): SEHNR, FQNEAQ (reference sequence). This CDR3 is 13 amino acids long. V was pared by 2 bases and J by 1 base, with 5 bases between.

This clone has only a few counts. This chain links TRBV7-2 with TRBJ1-3, with D perhaps matching TRBD1 (6 bases). CDR3 size: 16 residues. V shed 1 base and J shed 4 bases, with 14 bases lying between them. Germline values: CDR1 SGHTA, CDR2 FQGNSA. This CDR3 reads CASSLVSTGNGNTIYF. CDR3 DNA sequence: TGTGCCAGCAGCTTAGTCAGCACAGGGAACGGAAACACCATATATTTT.

The V gene is TRBV9, the J gene TRBJ2-1; no clear D. Germline assignment: CDR1 SGDLS and CDR2 YYNGEE. This CDR3 has 16 amino acids. Trimming took 4 bases from V and 3 from J, leaving 17 bases between them. The CDR3 loop reads CASSPSGSLSYNEQFF. In nucleotides, the CDR3 is TGTGCCAGCAGCCCTAGTGGCAGTCTCAGCTACAATGAGCAGTTCTTC. The complete variable domain, with remaining parts taken from reference TRBV9 and TRBJ2-1, reads DSGVTQTPKHLITATGQRVTLRCSPRSGDLSVYWYQQSLDQGLQFLIQYYNGEERAKGNILERFSAQQFPDLHSELNLSSLELGDSALYFCASSPSGSLSYNEQFFGPGTRLTVL.

Comments on this clone: Other DNA sequences in this sample translate to the same CDR3. The genes are TRBV30 and TRBJ2-1; D gene ambiguous. CDR1 and CDR2 from the germline V gene are GTSNPN and SVGIG (reference sequence). Deletions cut 0 bases from V and 4 bases from J, with 4 bases between. This CDR3 is built from 12 residues. CDR3 sequence reads: CAWSVRYNEQFF. The CDR3 region has the DNA TGTGCCTGGAGTGTGAGGTACAATGAGCAGTTCTTC.

This clone appeared a few times. The V call is TRBV7-6, the J call TRBJ1-2; maybe TRBD1 (5 bases). V was clipped by 1 base and J by 6 bases, with 12 bases between them. The germline CDR1 and CDR2 sequences are SGHVS and FNYEAQ. CDR3 size: 14 residues. In DNA, the CDR3 is TGTGCCAGCAGCTTAGGGCCAGGGAGGGATGGCTACACCTTC. Residues: CASSLGPGRDGYTF.

In its sample, this clone was seen a few times. The chain combines TRBV29-1 with TRBJ2-7, with 7 bases lining up with TRBD1. The CDR3 is 13 amino acids. The V gene's germline CDR1 is SQVTM and CDR2 ANQGSEA. Trimming took 6 bases from V and 2 from J; bases not matched to a gene: 7. Here the CDR3 DNA reads TGCAGCGTAGCTGGACAGGAGCCCTACGAGCAGTACTTC. This codes for CSVAGQEPYEQYF.

This clone was observed once. This chain connects TRBV27 to TRBJ2-3; D not resolved. Germline-derived CDR1 and CDR2 are MNHEY and SMNVEV (reference sequence). This CDR3 is 13 amino acids long. The V gene lost 8 bases and the J gene lost 1 base, with 10 bases spanning the gap. The CDR3 region is CASQRAGTDTQYF. CDR3 nucleotide sequence: TGTGCCAGCCAAAGGGCAGGCACAGATACGCAGTATTTT.

As concerns this clone: This may arise from a read error, as a much more abundant clone is one base away. The CDR3 bases are TGTGCCAGCAGAAACTCTGGGGCCAACGTCCTGACTTTC. It yields the protein CASRNSGANVLTF. J is TRBJ2-6 and V is TRBV14; D gene uncertain. The V end lost 6 bases, the J end lost 0 bases, and 3 bases lay between the germline ends. Germline loops: CDR1 SGHDN, CDR2 FVKESK. This CDR3 is built from 13 residues.

The chain recombines TRBV18 with TRBJ2-7; maybe TRBD2 (7 bases). The CDR3 is 14 amino acids. Trimming removed 2 bases at V and 7 bases at J, with 15 bases between. Germline CDR1 is KGHSH and CDR2 is LQKENI. The CDR3 DNA is TGTGCCAGCTCACCAAGCTTAGGGGGGGGTGAGCAGTACTTC. Its protein product is CASSPSLGGGEQYF. The variable domain in full, with the rest retrieved from reference TRBV18 and TRBJ2-7, is NAGVMQNPRHLVRRRGQEARLRCSPMKGHSHVYWYRQLPEEGLKFMVYLQKENIIDESGMPKERFSAEFPKEGPSILRIQQVVRGDSAAYFCASSPSLGGGEQYFGPGTRLTVT.

This clone was detected only a few times. The chain joins TRBV6-1 to TRBJ1-6, with D maybe TRBD1 (5 bases). Trimming stripped 2 bases from V and 3 bases from J, with 8 bases between. Germline V lookup: CDR1 MNHNS, CDR2 SASEGT. There are 15 residues in the CDR3. The CDR3 spells CASSENDSYNSPLHF. CDR3 in DNA: TGTGCCAGCAGTGAAAATGACAGCTATAATTCACCCCTCCACTTT.

This clone was detected only once. Within the sample, other DNA sequences also encode this same CDR3. J is TRBJ2-2 and V is TRBV5-6; weak D call: TRBD1 (6 bases). Germline V gives CDR1 SGHDT, CDR2 YYEEEE. CDR3 size: 14 residues. The germline V and J ends were trimmed by 4 bases and 4 bases, with 11 bases remaining between them. The CDR3 nucleotides read TGTGCCAGCAGCCGGCGAGGGGGCACCGGGGAGCTGTTTTTT. It codes for CASSRRGGTGELFF.

This clone was detected ten times or more. The chain couples TRBV28 to TRBJ2-1; tentatively, D is TRBD1 or TRBD2 (7 bases each). This CDR3 comprises 15 residues. The ends were cut back, 1 base at V and 6 bases at J, with 13 bases in the middle. In germline, CDR1 is MDHEN, CDR2 SYDVKM. The CDR3 is CASSLSGGAGNEQFF. The CDR3 DNA sequence: TGTGCCAGCAGTTTATCAGGGGGGGCAGGCAATGAGCAGTTCTTC.

The rearrangement joins TRBV18 to TRBJ1-5, with D unresolved. The ends were cut back, 3 bases at V and 0 bases at J, with 9 bases in the middle. Germline assignment: CDR1 KGHSH and CDR2 LQKENI. The length of the CDR3 is 15 residues. The chain's CDR3 is CASSPNRNSNQPQHF. As DNA, the CDR3 is TGTGCCAGCTCACCGAACAGAAATAGCAATCAGCCCCAGCATTTT.